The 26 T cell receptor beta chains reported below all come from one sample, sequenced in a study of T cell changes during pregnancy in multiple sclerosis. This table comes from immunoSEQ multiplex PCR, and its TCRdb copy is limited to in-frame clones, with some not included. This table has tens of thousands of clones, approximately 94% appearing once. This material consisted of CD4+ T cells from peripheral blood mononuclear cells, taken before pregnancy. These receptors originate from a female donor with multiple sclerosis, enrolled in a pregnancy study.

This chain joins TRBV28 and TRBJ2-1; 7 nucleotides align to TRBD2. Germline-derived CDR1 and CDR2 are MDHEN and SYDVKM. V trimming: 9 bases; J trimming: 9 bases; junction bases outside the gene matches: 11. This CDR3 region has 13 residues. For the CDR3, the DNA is TGTGCCAGTTCGGGGGGAGGGCCGCCTGAGCAGTTCTTC. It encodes CASSGGGPPEQFF. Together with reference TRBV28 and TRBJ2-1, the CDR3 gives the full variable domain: DVKVTQSSRYLVKRTGEKVFLECVQDMDHENMFWYRQDPGLGLRLIYFSYDVKMKEKGDIPEGYSVSREKKERFSLILESASTNQTSMYLCASSGGGPPEQFFGPGTRLTVL.

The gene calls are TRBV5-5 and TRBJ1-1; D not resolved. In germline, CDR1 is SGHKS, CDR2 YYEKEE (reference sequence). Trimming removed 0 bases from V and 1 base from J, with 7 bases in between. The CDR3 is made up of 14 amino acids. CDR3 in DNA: TGTGCCAGCAGCTTGGGGGCGGGGAACACTGAAGCTTTCTTT. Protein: CASSLGAGNTEAFF.

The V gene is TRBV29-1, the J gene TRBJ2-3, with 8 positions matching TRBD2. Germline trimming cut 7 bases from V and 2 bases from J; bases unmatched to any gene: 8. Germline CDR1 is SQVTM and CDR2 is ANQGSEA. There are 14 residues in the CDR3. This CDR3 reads CSAGGREATDTQYF. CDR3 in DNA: TGCAGCGCCGGGGGGCGGGAGGCCACAGATACGCAGTATTTT.

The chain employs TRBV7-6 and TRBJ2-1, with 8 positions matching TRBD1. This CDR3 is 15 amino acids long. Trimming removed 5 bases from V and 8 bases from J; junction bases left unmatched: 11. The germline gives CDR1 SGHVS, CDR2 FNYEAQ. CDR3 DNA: TGTGCCAGCAGCCCCCAGACAGGGGTTAGCCATGAGCAGTTCTTC. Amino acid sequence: CASSPQTGVSHEQFF.

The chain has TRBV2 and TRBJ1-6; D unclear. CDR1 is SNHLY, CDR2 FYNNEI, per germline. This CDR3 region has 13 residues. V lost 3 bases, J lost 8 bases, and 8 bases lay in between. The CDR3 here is CASSEGRHSPLHF. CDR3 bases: TGTGCCAGCAGTGAGGGCAGACATTCACCCCTCCACTTT. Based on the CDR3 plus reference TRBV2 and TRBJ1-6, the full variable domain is EPEVTQTPSHQVTQMGQEVILRCVPISNHLYFYWYRQILGQKVEFLVSFYNNEISEKSEIFDDQFSVERPDGSNFTLKIRSTKLEDSAMYFCASSEGRHSPLHFGNGTRLTVT.

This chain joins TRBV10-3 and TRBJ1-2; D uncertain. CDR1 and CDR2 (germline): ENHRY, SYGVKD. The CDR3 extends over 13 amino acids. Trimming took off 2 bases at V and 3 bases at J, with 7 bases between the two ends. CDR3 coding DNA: TGTGCCATCAGTGAGCGGGGAGACTATGGCTACACCTTC. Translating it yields CAISERGDYGYTF.

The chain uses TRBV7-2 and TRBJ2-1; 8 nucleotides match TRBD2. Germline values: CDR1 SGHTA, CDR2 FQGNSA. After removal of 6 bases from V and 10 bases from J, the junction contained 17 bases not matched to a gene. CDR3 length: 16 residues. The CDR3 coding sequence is TGTGCCAGCAGACGAATAGCGGGACCTCTTAGCGGGGAGCAGTTCTTC. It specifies CASRRIAGPLSGEQFF.

CDR3 loop: CAISRDRGLEQYF. The DNA of the CDR3 is TGTGCCATCAGCCGGGACAGGGGGCTCGAGCAGTACTTC. The gene calls are TRBV10-3 and TRBJ2-7, with 12 bases lining up with TRBD1. Trimming at V came to 6 bases and at J to 6 bases, leaving 3 bases not matched to a gene. This CDR3 spans 13 amino acids. Germline V gene data show CDR1 as ENHRY and CDR2 as SYGVKD.

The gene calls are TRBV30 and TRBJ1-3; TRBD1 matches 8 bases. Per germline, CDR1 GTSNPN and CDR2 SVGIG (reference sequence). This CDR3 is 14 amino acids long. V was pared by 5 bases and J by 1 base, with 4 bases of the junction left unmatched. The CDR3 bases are TGTGCCTGGGTACGACAGGGGTCTGGAAACACCATATATTTT. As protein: CAWVRQGSGNTIYF.

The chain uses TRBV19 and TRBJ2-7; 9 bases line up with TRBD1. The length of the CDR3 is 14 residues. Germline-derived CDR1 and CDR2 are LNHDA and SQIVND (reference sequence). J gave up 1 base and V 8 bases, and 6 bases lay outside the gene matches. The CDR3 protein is CASSMDRGSYEQYF. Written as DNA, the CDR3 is TGTGCCAGTTCGATGGACAGGGGTTCCTACGAGCAGTACTTC.

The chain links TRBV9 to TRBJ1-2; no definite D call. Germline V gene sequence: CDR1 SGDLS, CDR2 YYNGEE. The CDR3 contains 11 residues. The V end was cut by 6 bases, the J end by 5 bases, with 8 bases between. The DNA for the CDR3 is TGTGCCAGCAACAGAGGGTATGGCTACACCTTC. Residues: CASNRGYGYTF. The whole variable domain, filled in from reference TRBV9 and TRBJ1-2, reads DSGVTQTPKHLITATGQRVTLRCSPRSGDLSVYWYQQSLDQGLQFLIQYYNGEERAKGNILERFSAQQFPDLHSELNLSSLELGDSALYFCASNRGYGYTFGSGTRLTVV.

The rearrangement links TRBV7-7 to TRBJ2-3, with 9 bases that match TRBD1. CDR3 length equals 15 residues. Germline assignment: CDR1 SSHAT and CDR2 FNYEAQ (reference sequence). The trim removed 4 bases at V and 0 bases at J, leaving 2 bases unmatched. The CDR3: CASSSGQGSTDTQYF. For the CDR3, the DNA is TGTGCCAGCAGCTCAGGACAGGGGAGCACAGATACGCAGTATTTT.

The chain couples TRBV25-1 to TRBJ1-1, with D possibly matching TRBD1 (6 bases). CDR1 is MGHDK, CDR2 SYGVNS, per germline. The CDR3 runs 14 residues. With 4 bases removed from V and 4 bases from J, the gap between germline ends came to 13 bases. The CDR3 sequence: CASSGTVMGTEAFF. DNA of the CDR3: TGTGCCAGCAGTGGGACAGTTATGGGCACTGAAGCTTTCTTT. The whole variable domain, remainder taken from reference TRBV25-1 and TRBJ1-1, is EADIYQTPRYLVIGTGKKITLECSQTMGHDKMYWYQQDPGMELHLIHYSYGVNSTEKGDLSSESTVSRIRTEHFPLTLESARPSHTSQYLCASSGTVMGTEAFFGQGTRLTVV.

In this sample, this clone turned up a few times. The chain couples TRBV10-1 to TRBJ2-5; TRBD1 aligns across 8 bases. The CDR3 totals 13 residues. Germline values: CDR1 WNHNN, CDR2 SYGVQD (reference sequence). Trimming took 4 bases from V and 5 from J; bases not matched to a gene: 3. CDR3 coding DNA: TGCGCCAGCAGTGGGGGACAGGTGGAGACCCAGTACTTC. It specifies CASSGGQVETQYF.

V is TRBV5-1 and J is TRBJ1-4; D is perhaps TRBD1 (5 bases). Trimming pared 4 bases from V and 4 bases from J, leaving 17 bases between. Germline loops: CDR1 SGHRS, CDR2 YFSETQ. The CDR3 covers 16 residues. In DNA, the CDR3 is TGCGCCAGCAGCCCCTGGGAAGGGAGGGGTAATGAAAAACTGTTTTTT. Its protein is CASSPWEGRGNEKLFF. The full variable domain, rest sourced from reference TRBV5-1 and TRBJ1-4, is KAGVTQTPRYLIKTRGQQVTLSCSPISGHRSVSWYQQTPGQGLQFLFEYFSETQRNKGNFPGRFSGRQFSNSRSEMNVSTLELGDSALYLCASSPWEGRGNEKLFFGSGTQLSVL.

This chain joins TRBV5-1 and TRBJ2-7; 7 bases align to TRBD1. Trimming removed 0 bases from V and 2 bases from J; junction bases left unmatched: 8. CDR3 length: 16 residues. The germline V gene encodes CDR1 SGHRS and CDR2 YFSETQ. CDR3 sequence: CASSLVSQGPTYEQYF. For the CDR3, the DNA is TGCGCCAGCAGCTTGGTTTCACAGGGGCCCACCTACGAGCAGTACTTC. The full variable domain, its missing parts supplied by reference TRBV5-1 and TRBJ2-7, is KAGVTQTPRYLIKTRGQQVTLSCSPISGHRSVSWYQQTPGQGLQFLFEYFSETQRNKGNFPGRFSGRQFSNSRSEMNVSTLELGDSALYLCASSLVSQGPTYEQYFGPGTRLTVT.

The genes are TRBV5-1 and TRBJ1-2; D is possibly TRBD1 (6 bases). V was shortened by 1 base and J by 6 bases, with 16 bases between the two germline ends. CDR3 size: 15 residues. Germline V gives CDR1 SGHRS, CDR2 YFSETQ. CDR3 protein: CASSLLGQRVHGYTF. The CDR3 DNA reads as TGCGCCAGCAGCTTGCTAGGACAGAGGGTCCATGGCTACACCTTC.

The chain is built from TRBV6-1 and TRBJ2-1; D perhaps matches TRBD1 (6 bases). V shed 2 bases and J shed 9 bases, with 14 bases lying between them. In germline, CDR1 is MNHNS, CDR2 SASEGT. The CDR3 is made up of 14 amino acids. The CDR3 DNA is TGTGCCAGCAGTGAATTTTGGACAGCTGGTGAGCAGTTCTTC. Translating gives CASSEFWTAGEQFF.

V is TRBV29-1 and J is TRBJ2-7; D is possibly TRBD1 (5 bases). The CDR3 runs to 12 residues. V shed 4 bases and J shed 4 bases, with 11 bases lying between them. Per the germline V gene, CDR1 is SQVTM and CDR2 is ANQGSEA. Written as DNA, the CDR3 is TGCAGCGTTGTCAGGGTAGGTTACGAGCAGTACTTC. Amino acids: CSVVRVGYEQYF.

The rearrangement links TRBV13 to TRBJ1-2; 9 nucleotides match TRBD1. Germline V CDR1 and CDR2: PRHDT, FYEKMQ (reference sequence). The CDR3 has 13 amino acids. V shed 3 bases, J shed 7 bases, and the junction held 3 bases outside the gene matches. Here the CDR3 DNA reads TGTGCCAGCAGCTTTACAGGGGGCAGTGGCTACACCTTC. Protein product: CASSFTGGSGYTF.

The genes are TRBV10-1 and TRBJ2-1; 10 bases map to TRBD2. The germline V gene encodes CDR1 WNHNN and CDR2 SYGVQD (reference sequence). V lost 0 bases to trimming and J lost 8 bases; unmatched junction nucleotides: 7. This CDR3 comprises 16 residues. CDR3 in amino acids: CASSESRLAGVDEQFF. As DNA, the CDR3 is TGCGCCAGCAGTGAGTCGCGGCTAGCGGGAGTCGATGAGCAGTTCTTC.

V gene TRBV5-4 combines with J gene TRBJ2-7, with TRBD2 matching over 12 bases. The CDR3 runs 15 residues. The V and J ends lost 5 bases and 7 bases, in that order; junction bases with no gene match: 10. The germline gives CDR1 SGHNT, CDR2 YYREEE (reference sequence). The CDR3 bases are TGTGCCAGCAGTACTCTAGCGGGGGGGATAGGGGAGCAGTACTTC. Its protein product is CASSTLAGGIGEQYF.

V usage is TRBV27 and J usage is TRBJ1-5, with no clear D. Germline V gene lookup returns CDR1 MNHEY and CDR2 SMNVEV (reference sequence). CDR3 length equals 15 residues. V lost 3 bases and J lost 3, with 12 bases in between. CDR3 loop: CASSFSTDPNQPQHF. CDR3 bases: TGTGCCAGCAGTTTTTCAACAGACCCCAATCAGCCCCAGCATTTT.

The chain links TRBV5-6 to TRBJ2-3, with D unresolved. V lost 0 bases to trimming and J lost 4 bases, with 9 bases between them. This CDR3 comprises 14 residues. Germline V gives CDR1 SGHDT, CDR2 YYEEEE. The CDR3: CASSLVYLPDTQYF. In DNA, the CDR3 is TGTGCCAGCAGCTTGGTCTACTTACCAGATACGCAGTATTTT.

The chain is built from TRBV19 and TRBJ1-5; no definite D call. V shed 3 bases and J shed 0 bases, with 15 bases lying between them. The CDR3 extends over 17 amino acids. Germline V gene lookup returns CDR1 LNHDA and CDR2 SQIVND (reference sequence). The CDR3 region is CASSMELLQYSNQPQHF. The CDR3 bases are TGTGCCAGTAGTATGGAGCTTCTGCAGTATAGCAATCAGCCCCAGCATTTT.

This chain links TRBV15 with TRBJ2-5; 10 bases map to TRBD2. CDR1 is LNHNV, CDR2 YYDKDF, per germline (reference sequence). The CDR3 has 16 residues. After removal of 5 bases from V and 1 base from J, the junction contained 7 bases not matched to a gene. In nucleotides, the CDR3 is TGTGCCACCAGCGGGGCTAGCGGGAGAAGCCAAGAGACCCAGTACTTC. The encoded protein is CATSGASGRSQETQYF.